The T cell receptor beta chain under discussion was sequenced for a study of cytomegalovirus exposure and HLA in healthy donors (TCRdb year 2017). With respect to the entire study: An earlier analysis of several hundred of the donors reported approximately 270 Gb of sequence data and 117 million unique TCR beta sequences from roughly 200 million T cells. About 300 gigabases of sequencing data and tens of millions of unique TCR sequences were included in an early release covering around 650 HLA-typed donors. Among the approximately 430 genotyped donors, around 81% belonged to the genetic ancestry cluster associated with self-reported Caucasian donors. The study was designed to test whether signatures of past pathogen exposure could be identified by cataloging public T cell receptors. The study used immunosequencing to profile the T cell repertoires of about 670 subjects and linked those repertoires to cytomegalovirus serostatus. Along with the approximately 620-subject first cohort, a separate validation cohort of roughly 110 different subjects was used. The study combined high-throughput TCR immunosequencing, statistical association of individual TCRs with disease status, and machine learning to predict cytomegalovirus infection status. A later analysis re-examined previously published TCR beta repertoires from 610 or so donors and added high-resolution HLA genotyping to investigate patterns of TCR occurrence. Rather than drawing on any new phenotypic data, the later analysis identified candidate immune exposures from TCR beta sequences and the way those sequences occurred across donors. To decide whether each TCR beta V gene segment behaved as functional or pseudogenic, an earlier analysis of fewer than 750 of the donors relied on high-throughput TCR beta sequencing. Donor age, sex, ethnicity and CMV serostatus were compiled together with the repertoire data. A later genetic analysis used genome-wide SNP genotypes for about 55% of the 666 donors, treating that subset as a discovery cohort. All discovery cohort repertoires had been generated on a single sequencing platform. Both class I and class II loci were covered by HLA typing, at four-digit resolution. Typing coverage varied by locus: roughly 629-640 donors for A, B, C, DRB1 and DQB1; 500 to 550 for DQA1; about 570 for DPA1; about 450 for DPB1. Four or five DR-DQ haplotypes were treated as single units for association and clustering because of strong linkage in the cohort. On average, roughly 240,000 unique TCR beta nucleotide sequences were sequenced per donor among 398 genotyped donors of the cohort, with 15% to 20% of those sequences being non-productive.

From the cysteine up to the phenylalanine, the CDR3 has a length of 13 residues. Only the CDR3 portion is preserved as DNA: 39 bases, with reading frame beginning at the first base. The V end loses 5 bases and the J end loses 5 bases, and a stretch of 16 bases separates them. The germline V gene (reference sequence) yields GTSNPN for CDR1 and SVGIG for CDR2. In total, more than 500 healthy bone marrow donors made up the cohort. At the time of sampling, all cohort members were nominally healthy, though unrecorded immune exposures were likely present. The donor was CMV seropositive and was included in the group of almost 300 seropositive cohort members. A peripheral blood sample was provided by each donor, and peripheral blood mononuclear cells were used for TCR beta sequencing. The Qiagen DNeasy Blood Extraction Kit was used to extract genomic DNA from the blood cell samples. On this clone: Its antigen has not been determined. Base qualities were left out, and no much larger clone turns up one base away.

Library preparation employed the immunoSEQ multiplex PCR assay. For the multiplex PCR, a mixture combining 60 forward primers for TCR Vbeta segments and 13 reverse primers for TCR Jbeta segments was used. A multiplex PCR assay on genomic DNA amplified the CDR3 region of rearranged TCR beta genes. The amplified TCR beta libraries were sequenced on the Illumina HiSeq System as 87-base-pair reads. On the study's bioinformatics: A later analysis tallied roughly 78 million unique TCR beta chains across the 666 repertoires, and roughly 11 million of those chains were shared by two or more donors. Raw reads were error-corrected and collapsed into unique sequences with a nearest-neighbor algorithm that merged closely related sequences to remove PCR and sequencing errors. CDR3 sequences were aligned to IMGT reference sequences to assign V, D and J gene segments. Each retained sequence needed at least a six-nucleotide match to both a V gene segment and a J gene segment. A rearrangement counted as productive if the CDR3 had no stop codons and remained in frame with V and J, and every other rearrangement counted as non-productive. Following IMGT convention, CDR3 was defined as the stretch from the second conserved V-encoded cysteine up to the conserved J-encoded phenylalanine. The earlier analysis of approximately 590 of the donors excluded any sequence lacking an unambiguous match to a single V gene segment. An earlier analysis of 587 of the donors called V segments functional above 56.7% productive rearrangements and segregating when the between-donor standard deviation exceeded 5%. To diagnose cytomegalovirus status from the catalog of TCR beta chain sequences, a statistical classification framework was built. In a later analysis, V and J genes were assigned by comparing TCR nucleotide sequences against IMGT/GENE-DB human TR gene sequences. In a later analysis, CDR3 sequences and most-parsimonious VDJ recombination scenarios were assigned using the TCRdist pipeline. In a later analysis, each TCR beta chain was defined by its CDR3 amino acid sequence together with its V-gene family, and reads without a unique V-gene family were excluded. A later analysis removed 550 to 700 highly shared, low-generation-probability nucleotide sequences to deal with suspected cross-contamination and a sequencing artifact. For each public chain, a later analysis derived a clonal expansion index from normalized ranks of inferred template counts within each repertoire. In a later analysis, generation probabilities were computed with a VDJ recombination model fitted to out-of-frame rearrangements, and the resulting probabilities were checked against IGoR. Hypergeometric tests were used in a later analysis to score TCR-TCR, TCR-HLA and TCR-CMV co-occurrence, with a repertoire-size bias correction applied to the TCR pairs. To estimate false discovery rates, a later analysis permuted the HLA or CMV assignments 20 times. In a later analysis, co-occurring TCRs were grouped using DBSCAN, with TCRdist sequence similarity added in when clustering inside HLA-allele-positive subsets. For co-occurrence clustering, repertoires with fewer than 30,000 or more than 120,000 public chains were excluded, along with four to six repertoires with anomalous nucleotide sharing. TCRdb mirrors the immuneACCESS table, restricted to in-frame sequences. Some clones are absent from its copies; in checked studies, under half trace to an unresolved V gene, and the reason for the others is unknown. Clone size and the V and J calls come from that table; the DNA yielded D and trimming. This sample lists roughly 170,000 clones; around 80% were detected once. The ten largest clones add up to about 1.5% of the sample.

The paper's findings and limits, for the study overall: When HLA alleles, especially DR and DQ, strongly co-occurred, TCR associations were difficult to assign to individual alleles. The presence/absence analyses assumed that sequencing depth was roughly uniform across donors, and that assumption may not be true. In a later analysis, most CMV-associated TCR beta chains were found to appear HLA-restricted, with HLA associations seemingly driven largely by CMV exposure. Some IMGT-functional V segments, including TRBV6-2 and TRBV6-3, could not be told apart with the 87-base-pair reads, so those segments were excluded. The classifier was reported to diagnose cytomegalovirus status with high specificity and sensitivity in both the original cohort and the validation cohort. Because counts were too low, 15 to 20 rarely observed V segments, including chromosome 9 orphons, were excluded from the earlier analysis of 587 of the donors. Specific HLA alleles were associated with 15,000 to 20,000 TCR beta sequences at a false discovery rate of 0.05 in a later analysis. Linkage disequilibrium might explain the correlated functional status among segregating V segments, but an unknown experimental factor could not be ruled out. The only immune exposure information available for the cohort was CMV serostatus. A total of 150 or so TCR beta chains were listed by the study as associated with cytomegalovirus. This cohort had only TCR beta chains sequenced, and the lack of alpha or paired-chain data limited which features could be detected. A few of the identified cytomegalovirus-associated TCR beta chains were confirmed in vitro to be specific for cytomegalovirus antigens. A further reported finding was that TCR beta sequences accurately predicted the HLA-A and HLA-B alleles for most subjects in the first cohort. Because HLA typing was unavailable for some donors at each locus, only the typed subset was used in association tests. In a later analysis, HLA-associated TCR beta chains showed more clonal expansion and lower generation probabilities than non-associated chains that were equally common. Several of the top co-occurrence clusters appeared to be linked to parvovirus B19, influenza, CMV and Epstein-Barr virus, according to a later analysis. It was suggested by the authors that the approach could potentially be generalized to other disease states and immunological phenotypes. In a later genetic analysis, a missense DCLRE1C variant was associated with V-gene and J-gene trimming of TCR beta chains, and the association was replicated in an independent cohort. An earlier analysis of several hundred of the donors showed that most TCR beta V segments appeared in productive rearrangements either about 87% or about 30% of the time, which broadly matched IMGT annotations. In a later analysis, TCR association rates were found to vary across HLA loci, with the most associated TCRs seen for DRB1 alleles and the fewest for HLA-C alleles. Compared with the roughly 700-donor mean, donors in an Asian-associated ancestry cluster had fewer N-insertions in productive TCRs, according to a later genetic analysis. A cluster of highly shared sequence variants was judged likely to represent a technical artifact of the sequencing pipeline. Most TCR sequences were seen in very few donors, while some public TCRs were found in many individuals.

The chain is assembled from TRBV30 and TRBJ2-7; the best D guess is TRBD1, with 7 bases matching. This TCR came from a woman aged 25 to 39 in good health and CMV-seropositive. The sequencing sample was made of PBMCs. The CDR3 region has the sequence CAWGGQGGHEQYF. The sequence in DNA is TGTGCCTGGGGGGGGCAGGGGGGCCACGAGCAGTACTTC.